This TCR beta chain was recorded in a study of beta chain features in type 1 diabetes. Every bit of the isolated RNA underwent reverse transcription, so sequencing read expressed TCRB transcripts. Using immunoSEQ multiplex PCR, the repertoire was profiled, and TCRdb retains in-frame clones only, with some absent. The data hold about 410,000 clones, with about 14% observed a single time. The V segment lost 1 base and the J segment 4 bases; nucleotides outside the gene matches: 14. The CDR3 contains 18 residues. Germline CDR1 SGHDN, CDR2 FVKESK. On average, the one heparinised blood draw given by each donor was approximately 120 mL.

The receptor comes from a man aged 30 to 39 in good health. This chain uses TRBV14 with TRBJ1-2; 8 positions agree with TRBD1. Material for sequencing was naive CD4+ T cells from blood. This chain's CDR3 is CASSQVGDRGRSLYGYTF. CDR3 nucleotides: TGTGCCAGCAGCCAAGTTGGTGACAGGGGAAGGTCTCTCTATGGCTACACCTTC.